This TCR beta chain was documented in a study of T cell responses to AZD1222 COVID-19 vaccine. Whole-study findings and limits: Donors skewed white British and female; clonal diversity was possibly underestimated.

Assay used: immunoSEQ multiplex PCR; TCRdb lists only in-frame clones, some missing. The sample lists about 120,000 clones, 87% occurring once. Concerning this clone: Its antigen remains unknown.

Trimming stripped 5 bases from V and 3 bases from J, with 7 bases between. This CDR3 spans 11 amino acids. Germline lookup yields CDR1 DFQATT and CDR2 SNEGSKA (reference sequence). This chain joins TRBV20-1 and TRBJ1-2; D uncertain. The sequence came from an adult in good health. The starting material was peripheral blood, obtained on day 0 of AZD1222 vaccination. CDR3 nucleotides: TGCAGTGCTTCCGACTACTATGGCTACACCTTC. Its translation: CSASDYYGYTF.